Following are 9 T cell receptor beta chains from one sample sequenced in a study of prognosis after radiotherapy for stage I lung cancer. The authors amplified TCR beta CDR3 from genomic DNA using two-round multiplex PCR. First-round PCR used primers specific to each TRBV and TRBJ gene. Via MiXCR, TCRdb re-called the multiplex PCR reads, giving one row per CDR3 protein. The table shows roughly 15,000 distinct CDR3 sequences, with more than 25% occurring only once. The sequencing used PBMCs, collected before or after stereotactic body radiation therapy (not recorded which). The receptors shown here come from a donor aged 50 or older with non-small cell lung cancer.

The CDR3, as DNA: TGTGCCAGCAGCCCCGTTGGGGGGGTTGGAAACATTCAGTACTTC. Translating it yields CASSPVGGVGNIQYF. The genes are TRBV7-9 and TRBJ2-4; 7 bases are a match to TRBD2. Germline CDR1 is SEHNR and CDR2 is FQNEAQ (reference sequence). The CDR3 has 15 residues. J was trimmed by 6 bases and V by 5 bases; bases with no gene match: 10.

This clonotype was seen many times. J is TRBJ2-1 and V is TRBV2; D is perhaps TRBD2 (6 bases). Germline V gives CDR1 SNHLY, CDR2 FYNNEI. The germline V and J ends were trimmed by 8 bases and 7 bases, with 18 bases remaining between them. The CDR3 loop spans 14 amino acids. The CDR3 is CASLVERALNEQFF. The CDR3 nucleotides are TGTGCCAGCCTGGTGGAGCGGGCCTTGAATGAGCAGTTCTTC.

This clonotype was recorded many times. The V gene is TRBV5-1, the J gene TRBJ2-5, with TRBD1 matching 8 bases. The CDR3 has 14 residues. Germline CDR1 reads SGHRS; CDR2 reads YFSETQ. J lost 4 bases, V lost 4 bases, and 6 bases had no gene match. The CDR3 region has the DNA TGCGCCAGCAGCCCCGGGACAGGTGTAGAGACCCAGTACTTC. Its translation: CASSPGTGVETQYF.

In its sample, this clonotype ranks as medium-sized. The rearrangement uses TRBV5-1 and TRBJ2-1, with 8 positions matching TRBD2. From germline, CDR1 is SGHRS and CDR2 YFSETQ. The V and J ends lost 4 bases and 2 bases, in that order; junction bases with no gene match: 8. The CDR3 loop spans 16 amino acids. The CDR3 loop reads CASSTRPGLAYNEQFF. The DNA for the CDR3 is TGCGCCAGCAGCACCCGTCCGGGACTAGCCTACAATGAGCAGTTCTTC.

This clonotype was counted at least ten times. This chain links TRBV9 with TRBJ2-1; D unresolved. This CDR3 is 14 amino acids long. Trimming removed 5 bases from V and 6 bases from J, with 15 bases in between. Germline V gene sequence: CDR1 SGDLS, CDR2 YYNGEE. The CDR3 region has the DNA TGTGCCAGCAGTCGTAGTACGACAATCAATGAGCAGTTCTTC. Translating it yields CASSRSTTINEQFF.

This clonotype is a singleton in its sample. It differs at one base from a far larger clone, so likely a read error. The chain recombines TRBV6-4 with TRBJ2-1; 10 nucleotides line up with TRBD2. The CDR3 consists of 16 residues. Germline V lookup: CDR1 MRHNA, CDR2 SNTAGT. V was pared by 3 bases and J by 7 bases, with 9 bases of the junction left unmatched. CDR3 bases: TGTGCCAGCAGTGAAGTTTGGACTAGCGGCGAAAATGAGCAGTTCTTC. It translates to CASSEVWTSGENEQFF.

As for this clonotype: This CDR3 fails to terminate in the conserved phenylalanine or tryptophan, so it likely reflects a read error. DNA for the CDR3: TGCATCCCCCAGGGGGGACACACAGATACGCAGTATCTT. Encoded protein: CIPQGGHTDTQYL. The chain links TRBV20-1 to TRBJ2-3; maybe TRBD1 (7 bases). The CDR3 has 13 amino acids. Germline CDR1 is DFQATT and CDR2 is SNEGSKA (reference sequence).

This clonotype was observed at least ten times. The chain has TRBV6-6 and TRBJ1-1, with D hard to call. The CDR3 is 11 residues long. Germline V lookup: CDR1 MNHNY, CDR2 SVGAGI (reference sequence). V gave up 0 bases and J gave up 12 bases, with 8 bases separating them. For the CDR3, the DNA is TGTGCCAGCAGTTACTCGTTGGAAACTTTCTTT. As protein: CASSYSLETFF.

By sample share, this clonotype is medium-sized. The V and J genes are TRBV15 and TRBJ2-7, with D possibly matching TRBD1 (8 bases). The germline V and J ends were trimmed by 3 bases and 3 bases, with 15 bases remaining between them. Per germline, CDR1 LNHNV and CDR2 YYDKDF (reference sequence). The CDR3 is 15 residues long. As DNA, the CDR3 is TGTGCCACCAGCAGGGGGGGGACAGGTTTCTACGAGCAGTACTTC. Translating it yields CATSRGGTGFYEQYF.